The present TCR beta chain was sequenced within a study of CD8 T cells in ankylosing spondylitis (dated by TCRdb to 2016 to 2017). For the wider study: T cell receptor beta repertoires were profiled in healthy donors and ankylosing spondylitis patients so that disease-linked TCR variants could be found. In total, the full study cohort was made up of some 110 healthy donors and 25 ankylosing spondylitis patients. Peripheral blood samples were taken, and synovial fluid was additionally collected from ankylosing spondylitis patients.

In its sample, this clonotype was seen a few times. Its recognized antigen is unknown. Nothing much larger sits one base from this clone, and base qualities are not available. Overall study outcomes, separate from this receptor: In peripheral blood, the disease-linked clones were found at relatively low frequencies and had a CD8+ phenotype. Some TCR beta motif variants had previously been reported in synovial fluid and blood of reactive arthritis patients, which suggested common disease-initiation mechanisms. According to the report, matched synovial fluid samples from ankylosing spondylitis patients were significantly enriched for the disease-linked clones. Blood from ankylosing spondylitis patients appeared to be characterized by a TCR beta motif composed of about 8 highly homologous amino acid variants.

The CDR3 runs 17 amino acids, cysteine and phenylalanine included. The entry retains the CDR3 DNA only, 51 bases that are in frame from base 1. V lost 1 base and J lost 7 bases, and the count of bases not matched to a germline gene is 12. CDR1 and CDR2 (MNHEY, SVGAGI) derive from the germline V gene. The reads were generated on an Illumina HiSeq 2500. Quantitative 5'-RACE with molecular barcodes was used to prepare TCR beta libraries. On the authors' methods: Disease-linked TCR variants were identified with a new computational method built on a probabilistic model of VDJ rearrangement. Through fastp at Q25 and MiXCR, TCRdb rebuilt clones from the public reads, retaining in-frame beta chains. Each CDR3 protein appears once, grouped with its most common genes and DNA. It is TCRdb's table, rather than the study itself, that gives the V and J calls and clone size. The sample profile shows roughly 180,000 distinct CDR3 sequences; around 9.6% of them were found once. The biggest ten clones account for approximately 15% of the sample.

The specimen sequenced was blood, either unsorted or a sorted T cell fraction (not recorded which). The chain joins TRBV6-5 to TRBJ2-2; 7 bases in the junction line up with TRBD1. The source is a female donor with ankylosing spondylitis or in good health (not recorded which). The CDR3 here reads CASSYFYPTGSGGELFF. The DNA is TGTGCCAGCAGTTACTTTTACCCGACAGGGAGTGGCGGGGAGCTGTTTTTT.